A selection of T cell receptor beta chains follows, all from one sample in a study of OX40 agonist ivuxolimab in advanced cancers. Using immunoSEQ multiplex PCR, the repertoire was profiled, and TCRdb retains in-frame clones only, with some absent. This table holds roughly 65,000 clones, around 87% found once. This material consisted of CD4+ or CD8+ T cells sorted from blood, taken in a trial of the OX40 agonist ivuxolimab. The receptors were gathered from an adult with an advanced solid tumor such as melanoma, head and neck, liver or kidney cancer. Each CDR3 is given with its conserved first and last residue. A D gene is named only where the DNA matches it firmly. A clone size is listed for some rows: how often the clone was seen (once, few, many), or a class if it is expanded.

V	size	D	J	DNA	CDR3
TRBV6-5	NA	TRBD2	TRBJ2-7	TGTGCCAGCAGTTGGCGGGAGAGCACCTACGAGCAGTACTTC	CASSWRESTYEQYF
TRBV6-5	NA	NA	TRBJ1-4	TGTGCCAGCAGTACCAGTCGGGGGAGGGCTGAAAAACTGTTTTTT	CASSTSRGRAEKLFF
TRBV6-5	NA	NA	TRBJ1-2	TGTGCCAGCAGTTATTTGGGATCGGGTGGCTACACCTTC	CASSYLGSGGYTF
TRBV28	NA	TRBD2	TRBJ2-7	TGTGCCAGCAGTTTATGGGCGGGACTAACTGACGAGCAGTACTTC	CASSLWAGLTDEQYF
TRBV6-5	NA	NA	TRBJ1-6	TGTGCCAGCAGTTGGGCCGGGCGCGGTTCACCCCTCCACTTT	CASSWAGRGSPLHF
TRBV27	NA	TRBD2	TRBJ2-3	TGTGCCAGCAGTTTATTCGGACTAGCGGGAGTTCCAGATACGCAGTATTTT	CASSLFGLAGVPDTQYF
TRBV5-6	NA	TRBD2	TRBJ2-1	TGTGCCAGCAGTCCGAAGGGGCCGGGACTAGCGGGAGTTCGGCAGTTCTTC	CASSPKGPGLAGVRQFF
TRBV28	few	NA	TRBJ2-5	TGTGCCAGCAGTGGTAGCGTGAAGGGCTTTGAGACCCAGTACTTC	CASSGSVKGFETQYF
TRBV9	NA	TRBD1	TRBJ2-5	TGTGCCAGCAGCGTAGAGGACAGGGGGCTCCAAGAGACCCAGTACTTC	CASSVEDRGLQETQYF
TRBV19	once	NA	TRBJ1-5	TGTGCCAGTAGTATTTGGCCCTCCTGGGGGGATCAGCCCCAGCATTTT	CASSIWPSWGDQPQHF
TRBV5-6	NA	NA	TRBJ2-5	TGTGCCAGCAGCCTCAGGGTAGGAACCCAAGAGACCCAGTACTTC	CASSLRVGTQETQYF
TRBV29-1	once	TRBD1	TRBJ2-4	TGCAGCGCGCGACAGGGATCCAAAAACATTCAGTACTTC	CSARQGSKNIQYF
TRBV9	once	NA	TRBJ1-3	TGTGCCAGCAGCTATTTAGGGGCTGGAAACACCATATATTTT	CASSYLGAGNTIYF
TRBV4-2	NA	TRBD1	TRBJ1-2	TGTGCCAGCAGCAGGGACAGGGGCTATGGCTACACCTTC	CASSRDRGYGYTF
TRBV28	NA	TRBD2	TRBJ2-7	TGTGCCAGCAAACGGACTAGCAGCCGATACGAGCAGTACTTC	CASKRTSSRYEQYF
TRBV7-9	NA	NA	TRBJ1-1	TGTGCCAGCAGCTTAGGGGGGGGGACTCCACAAGCTTTCTTT	CASSLGGGTPQAFF
TRBV27	NA	NA	TRBJ2-3	TGTGCCAGCAGTATCGGAACTGGCACAGATACGCAGTATTTT	CASSIGTGTDTQYF
TRBV30	NA	NA	TRBJ1-2	TGTGCCTGGAGTGTAGTGCCCGGGGTCGGCTACACCTTC	CAWSVVPGVGYTF
TRBV28	NA	TRBD1	TRBJ2-1	TGTGCCAGCAGTTTAATGCCCCGACAGGGTCAGGATGAGCAGTTCTTC	CASSLMPRQGQDEQFF
TRBV19	NA	NA	TRBJ2-2	TGTGCCACTCGGGGGCTAGCTGGGGCCGGGGAGCTGTTTTTT	CATRGLAGAGELFF
TRBV5-8	NA	NA	TRBJ1-2	TGTGCCAGCAGCTACCCGGCGGGAAAGAACGATGGCTACACCTTC	CASSYPAGKNDGYTF
TRBV19	NA	NA	TRBJ1-2	TGTGCCAGTAGCACAAACTCCCTCTATGGCTACACCTTC	CASSTNSLYGYTF
TRBV29-1	NA	NA	TRBJ2-1	TGCAGCGTTCAATTCCGGGACCATCCGCCGAGGAATGAGCAGTTCTTC	CSVQFRDHPPRNEQFF
TRBV19	NA	NA	TRBJ2-1	TGTGCCAGTAGTAAGAGAGGCGGGTTAGCCTGGGGAGAGCAGTTCTTC	CASSKRGGLAWGEQFF
TRBV7-3	NA	TRBD1	TRBJ1-3	TGTGCCAGCAGCCAAGGTCCCCCGGGACAGGGGTCCGGAAACACCATATATTTT	CASSQGPPGQGSGNTIYF
TRBV6-1	once	NA	TRBJ2-7	TGTGCCAGCAGAGGGACCGGGCCCGGGTCCTACGAGCAGTACTTC	CASRGTGPGSYEQYF
TRBV18	NA	NA	TRBJ2-2	TGTGCCAGCTCACCCCTAGGGACCGGGGAGCTGTTTTTT	CASSPLGTGELFF
TRBV7-2	NA	NA	TRBJ2-7	TGTGCCAGCAGCCCAGCGGAGGACTACTACGAGCAGTACTTC	CASSPAEDYYEQYF
TRBV5-1	NA	NA	TRBJ2-2	TGCGCCAGCAGCTTGACAGCGATACGGAGCACCGGGGAGCTGTTTTTT	CASSLTAIRSTGELFF
TRBV4-2	NA	TRBD2	TRBJ2-4	TGTGCCAGCAGCCTCCTGGCGATTAGCGGGAGTCTAAACATTCAGTACTTC	CASSLLAISGSLNIQYF
TRBV15	NA	TRBD2	TRBJ2-5	TGTGCCACCAGCAGAGATCGGCGAGCGGGAGCTGTAGAGACCCAGTACTTC	CATSRDRRAGAVETQYF
TRBV11-3	NA	TRBD1	TRBJ1-5	TGTGCCAGCAGCCCCTATCCTAGGGACAGGGCCCAGCATTTT	CASSPYPRDRAQHF
TRBV27	NA	TRBD1	TRBJ2-5	TGTGCCAGCAGTTATAGACAGGGGGCGCGGGAGACCCAGTACTTC	CASSYRQGARETQYF
TRBV4-3	NA	NA	TRBJ2-5	TGCGCCAGCAGCCAAGGCCCGGGAGAGACCCAGTACTTC	CASSQGPGETQYF
TRBV28	once	NA	TRBJ1-2	TGTGCCAGCAGCCGAGGGGTAATGTATTATGGCTACACCTTC	CASSRGVMYYGYTF